Sequencing of this T cell receptor (beta chain) was carried out in a study of CD8+ T cells in alopecia areata. About the research overall: At a dose of 5 to 10 mg twice daily, oral tofacitinib was given to treated patients.

As for treatment: oral pan-JAK inhibitor, 5-10 mg twice daily. Punch biopsies of lesional scalp, plus peripheral blood, were taken from alopecia areata patients. Sorted populations comprised CD4+ and CD8+ T cells obtained from PBMCs. Trimming left V 3 bases short and J 1 base short, with 3 bases between. The germline V gene has CDR1 SQVTM and CDR2 ANQGSEA. This CDR3 has 11 amino acids. Remarks on this clone: Its antigen is currently unknown.

Isolated RNA was reverse transcribed into cDNA used as the sequencing template. Assay used: immunoSEQ multiplex PCR; TCRdb lists only in-frame clones, some missing. This repertoire shows 95,000 to 150,000 clones, approximately 60% found once; its top ten account for around 5.4%. Study results and caveats: The treated group had a single nonresponder, limiting CD8+ expansion-response conclusions.

The sequencing used CD4+ T cells sorted from blood, collected at week 4, from a patient treated with tofacitinib. The TCR comes from a human donor with alopecia areata. The chain employs TRBV29-1 and TRBJ1-2; D gene ambiguous. CDR3 amino acids: CSVDSNYGYTF. The CDR3, as DNA: TGCAGCGTTGACAGTAACTATGGCTACACCTTC.